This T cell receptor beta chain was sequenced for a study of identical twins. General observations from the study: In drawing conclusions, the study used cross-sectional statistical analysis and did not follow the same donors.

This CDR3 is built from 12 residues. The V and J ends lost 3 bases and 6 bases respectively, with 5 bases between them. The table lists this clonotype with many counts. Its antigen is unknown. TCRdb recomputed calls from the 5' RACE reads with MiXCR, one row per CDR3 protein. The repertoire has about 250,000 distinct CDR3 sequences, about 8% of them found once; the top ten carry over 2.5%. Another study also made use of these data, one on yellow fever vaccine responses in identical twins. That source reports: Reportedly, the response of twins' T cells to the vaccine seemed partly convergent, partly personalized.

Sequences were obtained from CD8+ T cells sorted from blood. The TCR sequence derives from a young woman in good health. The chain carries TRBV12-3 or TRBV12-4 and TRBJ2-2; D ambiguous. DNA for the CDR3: TGTGCCAGCAGTTTTGTTCCCGGGGAGCTGTTTTTT. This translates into CASSFVPGELFF.